This T cell receptor (beta chain) was recovered during a study of blood T cell repertoires in COVID-19. Study at large: Donors in the United States, Italy and Spain gave samples during acute or convalescent COVID-19. In each case, the material was cDNA or gDNA derived from T cells, B-cell-depleted T cells, or PBMCs.

Authors' data handling: Reference gene primer amplification yielded estimated nucleated cell counts. Produced via immunoSEQ multiplex PCR; TCRdb's table is partial and in-frame only. For V, J and clone size, that table is used; D and trimming come from the DNA. The table lists over 200,000 clones, around 85% of them singletons. V gave up 4 bases and J gave up 3 bases; unmatched junction bases: 3. The CDR3 has 15 residues. Germline V gene sequence: CDR1 KGHDR, CDR2 SFDVKD. The sequenced material came from peripheral blood. This receptor was taken from a human donor in a cohort sampled during active COVID-19. J is TRBJ1-5 and V is TRBV24-1; the match to TRBD1 covers 9 bases. In DNA form, the CDR3 reads TGTGCCACCAGTGAGACAGGGGGACTCAATCAGCCCCAGCATTTT. Translating gives CATSETGGLNQPQHF.